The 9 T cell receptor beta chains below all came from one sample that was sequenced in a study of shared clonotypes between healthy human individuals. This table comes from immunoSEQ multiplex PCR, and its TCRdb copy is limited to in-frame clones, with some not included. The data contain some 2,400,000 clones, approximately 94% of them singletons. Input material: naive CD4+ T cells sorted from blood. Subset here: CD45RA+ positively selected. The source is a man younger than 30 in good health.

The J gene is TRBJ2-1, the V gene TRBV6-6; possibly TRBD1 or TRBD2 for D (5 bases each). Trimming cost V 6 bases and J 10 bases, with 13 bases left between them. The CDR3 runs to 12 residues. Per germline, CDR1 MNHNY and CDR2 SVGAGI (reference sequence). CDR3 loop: CASSHLWGEQFF. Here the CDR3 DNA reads TGTGCCAGCAGCCACCTATGGGGGGAGCAGTTCTTC.

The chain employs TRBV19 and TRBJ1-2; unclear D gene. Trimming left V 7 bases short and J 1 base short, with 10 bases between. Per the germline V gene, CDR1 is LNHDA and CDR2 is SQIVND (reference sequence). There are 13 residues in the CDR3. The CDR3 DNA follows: TGTGCCAGTAAAACGGCCAGTAACTATGGCTACACCTTC. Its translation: CASKTASNYGYTF.

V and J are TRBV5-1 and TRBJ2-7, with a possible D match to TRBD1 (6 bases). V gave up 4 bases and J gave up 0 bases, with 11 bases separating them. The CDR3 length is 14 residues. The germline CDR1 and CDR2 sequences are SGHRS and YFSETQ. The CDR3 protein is CASSISGDSYEQYF. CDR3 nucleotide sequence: TGCGCCAGCAGCATATCAGGGGACTCCTACGAGCAGTACTTC.

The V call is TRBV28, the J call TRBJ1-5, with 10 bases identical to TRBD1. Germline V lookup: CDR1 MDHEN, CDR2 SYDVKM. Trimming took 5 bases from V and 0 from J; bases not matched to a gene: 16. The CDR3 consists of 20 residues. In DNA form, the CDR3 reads TGTGCCAGCAGTCTGCTAGGGACAGGGGTCGCTAAATATAGCAATCAGCCCCAGCATTTT. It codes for CASSLLGTGVAKYSNQPQHF. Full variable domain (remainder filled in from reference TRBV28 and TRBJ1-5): DVKVTQSSRYLVKRTGEKVFLECVQDMDHENMFWYRQDPGLGLRLIYFSYDVKMKEKGDIPEGYSVSREKKERFSLILESASTNQTSMYLCASSLLGTGVAKYSNQPQHFGDGTRLSIL.

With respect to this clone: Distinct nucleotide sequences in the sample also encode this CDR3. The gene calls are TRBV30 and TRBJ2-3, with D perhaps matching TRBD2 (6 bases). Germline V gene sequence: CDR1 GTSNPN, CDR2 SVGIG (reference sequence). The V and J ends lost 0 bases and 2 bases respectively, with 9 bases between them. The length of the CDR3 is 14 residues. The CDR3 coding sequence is TGTGCCTGGAGTGTAGGCGGGACCACAGATACGCAGTATTTT. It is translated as CAWSVGGTTDTQYF. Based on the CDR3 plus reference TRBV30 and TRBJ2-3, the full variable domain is SQTIHQWPATLVQPVGSPLSLECTVEGTSNPNLYWYRQAAGRGLQLLFYSVGIGQISSEVPQNLSASRPQDRQFILSSKKLLLSDSGFYLCAWSVGGTTDTQYFGPGTRLTVL.

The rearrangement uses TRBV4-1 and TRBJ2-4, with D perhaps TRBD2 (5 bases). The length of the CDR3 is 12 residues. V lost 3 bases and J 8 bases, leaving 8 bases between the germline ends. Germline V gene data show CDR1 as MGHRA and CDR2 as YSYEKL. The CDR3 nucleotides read TGCGCCAGCAGCCACCCCGGGGACATTCAGTACTTC. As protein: CASSHPGDIQYF.

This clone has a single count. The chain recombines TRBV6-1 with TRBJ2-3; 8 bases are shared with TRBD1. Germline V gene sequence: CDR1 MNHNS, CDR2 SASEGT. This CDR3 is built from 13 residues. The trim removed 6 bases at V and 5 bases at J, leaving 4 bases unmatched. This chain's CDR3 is CASRRQGRDTQYF. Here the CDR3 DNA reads TGTGCCAGCAGAAGACAGGGGAGAGATACGCAGTATTTT.

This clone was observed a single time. The CDR3 DNA reads as TGTGCCTGGAGTGTTTCGTGGGAGAACTCTGGAAACACCATATATTTT. It codes for CAWSVSWENSGNTIYF. The V call is TRBV30, the J call TRBJ1-3; D is unresolved. V was clipped by 0 bases and J by 0 bases, with 12 bases between them. The germline CDR1 and CDR2 sequences are GTSNPN and SVGIG (reference sequence). The CDR3 is made up of 16 amino acids.

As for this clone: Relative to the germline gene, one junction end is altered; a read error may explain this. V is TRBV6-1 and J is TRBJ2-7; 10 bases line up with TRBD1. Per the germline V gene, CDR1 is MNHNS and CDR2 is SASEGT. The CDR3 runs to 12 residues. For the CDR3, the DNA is TGTGCCACCTCCCTCGGACAGGGGGGGTTGGGGTTC. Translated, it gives CATSLGQGGLGF.